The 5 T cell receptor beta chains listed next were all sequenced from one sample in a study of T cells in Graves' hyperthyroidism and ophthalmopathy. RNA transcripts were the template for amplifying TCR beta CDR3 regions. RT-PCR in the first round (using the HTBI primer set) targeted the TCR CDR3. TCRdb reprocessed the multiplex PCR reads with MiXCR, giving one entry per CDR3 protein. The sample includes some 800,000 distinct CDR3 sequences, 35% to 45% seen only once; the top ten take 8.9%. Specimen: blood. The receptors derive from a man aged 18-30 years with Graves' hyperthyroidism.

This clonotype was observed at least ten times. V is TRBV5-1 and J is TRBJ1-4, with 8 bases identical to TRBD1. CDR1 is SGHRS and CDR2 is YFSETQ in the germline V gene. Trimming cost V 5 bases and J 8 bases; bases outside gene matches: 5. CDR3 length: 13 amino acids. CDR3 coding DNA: TGCGCCAGCAGAGGACAGGGTGACGAAAAACTGTTTTTT. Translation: CASRGQGDEKLFF.

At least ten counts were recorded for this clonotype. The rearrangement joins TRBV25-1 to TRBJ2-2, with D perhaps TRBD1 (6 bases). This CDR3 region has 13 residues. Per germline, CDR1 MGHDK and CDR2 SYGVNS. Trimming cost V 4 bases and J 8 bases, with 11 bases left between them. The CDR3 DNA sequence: TGTGCCAGCAGTGCAACGACAGGAGGGGAGCTGTTTTTT. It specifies CASSATTGGELFF.

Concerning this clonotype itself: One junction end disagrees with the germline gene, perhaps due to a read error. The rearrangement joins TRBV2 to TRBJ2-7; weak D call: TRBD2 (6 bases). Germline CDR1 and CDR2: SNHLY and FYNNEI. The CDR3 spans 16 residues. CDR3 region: CASSQDPGLPSYEQYF. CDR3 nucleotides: TGCGCCAGCAGCCAAGATCCGGGACTGCCCTCCTACGAGCAGTACTTC.

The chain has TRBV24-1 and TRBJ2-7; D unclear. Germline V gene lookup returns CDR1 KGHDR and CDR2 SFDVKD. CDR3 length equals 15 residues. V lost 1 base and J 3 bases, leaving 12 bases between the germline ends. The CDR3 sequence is CATSDFRAGIYEQYF. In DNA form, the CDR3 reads TGTGCCACCAGTGATTTCCGGGCCGGCATCTACGAGCAGTACTTC.

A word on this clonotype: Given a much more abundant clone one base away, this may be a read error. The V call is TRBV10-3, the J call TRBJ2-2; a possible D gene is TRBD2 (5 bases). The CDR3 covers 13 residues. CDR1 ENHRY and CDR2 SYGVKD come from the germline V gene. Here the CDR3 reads CASSLTFTGEPFF. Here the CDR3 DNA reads TGTGCCAGCAGCCTGACATTCACCGGGGAGCCGTTTTTT.